This T cell receptor (beta chain) was identified during a study of Graves' ophthalmopathy and Graves' hyperthyroidism. Study conclusions and caveats: Clonotypes were expanded in thyroid at above 0.001 frequency, and most also appeared in blood.

Concerning this clonotype: Its cognate antigen is unknown.

The germline CDR1 and CDR2 sequences are SQVTM and ANQGSEA. This CDR3 comprises 12 residues. Trimming cost V 6 bases and J 2 bases, with 10 bases left between them. The authors amplified TCR beta CDR3 regions, and they did so from RNA transcripts for repertoire sequencing. A first-round RT-PCR used HTBI primers, followed by a second-round multiplex PCR. MiXCR, run by TCRdb on the multiplex PCR reads, gives a single entry per CDR3 protein. The repertoire holds about 370,000 distinct CDR3 sequences, with about 18% as singletons. The receptor's source is an adult woman with stable Graves' hyperthyroidism. Material for sequencing was peripheral blood. The rearrangement joins TRBV29-1 to TRBJ2-5; D perhaps matches TRBD1 (6 bases). The CDR3 nucleotides read TGCAGCGTCGGACAGAAGCAAGAGACCCAGTACTTC. Amino acids: CSVGQKQETQYF.